Presented here are 25 T cell receptor beta chains from one specimen sequenced in a study of cytomegalovirus exposure and HLA in healthy donors. Some clones are missing from TCRdb's copy, which holds only in-frame ones; the method was immunoSEQ multiplex PCR. The sample includes 150,000 to 200,000 clones, around 96% seen only once; the top ten take more than 0.7%. The sample was PBMCs. Receptors originate from a woman between 18 and 29 years old in good health and CMV-seronegative.

The J gene is TRBJ2-3, the V gene TRBV9; D ambiguous. The V end lost 3 bases, the J end lost 6 bases, and 11 bases lay between the germline ends. In germline, CDR1 is SGDLS, CDR2 YYNGEE. The CDR3 length is 13 residues. The CDR3 DNA sequence: TGTGCCAGCAGCGCGAGGTCTGGGGATACGCAGTATTTT. Protein product: CASSARSGDTQYF.

V usage is TRBV7-8 and J usage is TRBJ1-2; 7 positions agree with TRBD1. The CDR3 sequence is 15 residues long. V dropped 8 bases and J dropped 2; count of bases not matched to a gene: 11. Germline lookup yields CDR1 SGHVS and CDR2 FQNEAQ. The DNA of the CDR3 is TGTGCCAGCCAAGCAGGAGGGGGCGCAAACTATGGCTACACCTTC. Translation gives CASQAGGGANYGYTF. The full variable domain, its missing parts supplied by reference TRBV7-8 and TRBJ1-2, is GAGVSQSPRYKVAKRGQDVALRCDPISGHVSLFWYQQALGQGPEFLTYFQNEAQLDKSGLPSDRFFAERPEGSVSTLKIQRTQQEDSAVYLCASQAGGGANYGYTFGSGTRLTVV.

This sequence joins TRBV9 and TRBJ2-1, with 9 bases fitting TRBD2. CDR1 and CDR2 (germline): SGDLS, YYNGEE. This CDR3 comprises 16 residues. Germline trimming cut 0 bases from V and 7 bases from J; bases unmatched to any gene: 8. The DNA for the CDR3 is TGTGCCAGCAGCGTAGTTTTTAGCGGGGGTATGAATGAGCAGTTCTTC. It codes for CASSVVFSGGMNEQFF.

The chain links TRBV20-1 to TRBJ2-7, with D tentatively TRBD1 (5 bases). V dropped 5 bases and J dropped 3 bases, with 8 bases sitting between them. This CDR3 spans 11 amino acids. The germline CDR1 and CDR2 sequences are DFQATT and SNEGSKA (reference sequence). As DNA, the CDR3 is TGCAGTGCTGTTACAGGCTACGAGCAGTACTTC. It specifies CSAVTGYEQYF.

The chain joins TRBV5-8 to TRBJ2-7, with D uncertain. Trimming left V 5 bases short and J 5 bases short, with 5 bases between. The length of the CDR3 is 10 residues. Germline CDR1 reads SGHTS; CDR2 reads YDEGEE. The CDR3 loop reads CASSRDEQYF. Written as DNA, the CDR3 is TGTGCCAGCAGTCGAGACGAGCAGTACTTC.

V gene TRBV6-5 combines with J gene TRBJ2-7; 8 bases match TRBD1. V gave up 10 bases and J gave up 2 bases; unmatched junction bases: 4. CDR1 is MNHEY, CDR2 SVGAGI, per germline. The CDR3 loop spans 12 amino acids. CDR3: CATEDRAYEQYF. As DNA, the CDR3 is TGTGCCACGGAGGACAGGGCCTACGAGCAGTACTTC.

This sequence joins TRBV13 and TRBJ2-5; 9 nucleotides align to TRBD1. Germline V gene lookup returns CDR1 PRHDT and CDR2 FYEKMQ (reference sequence). V lost 3 bases to trimming and J lost 4 bases; unmatched junction nucleotides: 6. CDR3 length equals 15 residues. CDR3 bases: TGTGCCAGCAGCTTTCGATCGGGACAGGGAGAGACCCAGTACTTC. It codes for CASSFRSGQGETQYF.

CDR3 sequence: CASTDSRTQYF. The DNA for the CDR3 is TGTGCCAGCACTGACTCAAGGACCCAGTACTTC. The chain couples TRBV7-9 to TRBJ2-5; D remains ambiguous. CDR3 length: 11 amino acids. Looked up from germline, CDR1 is SEHNR and CDR2 is FQNEAQ (reference sequence). Trimming took 7 bases from V and 7 from J, leaving 10 bases between them.

V is TRBV6-1 and J is TRBJ2-5; 7 positions match TRBD2. The CDR3 sequence is 14 residues long. CDR1 and CDR2 (germline): MNHNS, SASEGT. The V segment lost 1 base and the J segment 7 bases; nucleotides outside the gene matches: 6. The CDR3 spells CASSEGTRFATQYF. CDR3 nucleotides: TGTGCCAGCAGTGAAGGGACTAGGTTCGCGACCCAGTACTTC.

This clone showed up just a few times. This chain connects TRBV13 to TRBJ2-7; TRBD2 might be the D (5 bases). This CDR3 has 14 amino acids. CDR1 and CDR2 from the germline V gene are PRHDT and FYEKMQ (reference sequence). Trimming cost V 6 bases and J 2 bases, with 14 bases left between them. The CDR3 loop is CASSVGLATYEQYF. In DNA form, the CDR3 reads TGTGCCAGCAGTGTCGGGCTAGCCACCTACGAGCAGTACTTC.

The rearrangement links TRBV2 to TRBJ1-3; TRBD1 is a possible D gene (5 bases). Germline V gene sequence: CDR1 SNHLY, CDR2 FYNNEI. V was cut by 1 base and J by 4 bases, with 11 bases left in between. The CDR3 sequence is 15 residues long. DNA of the CDR3: TGTGCCAGCAGTGAAGTAGGGGTAGCCGGAAACACCATATATTTT. Protein product: CASSEVGVAGNTIYF. Supplemented by reference TRBV2 and TRBJ1-3, the full variable domain reads EPEVTQTPSHQVTQMGQEVILRCVPISNHLYFYWYRQILGQKVEFLVSFYNNEISEKSEIFDDQFSVERPDGSNFTLKIRSTKLEDSAMYFCASSEVGVAGNTIYFGEGSWLTVV.

V is TRBV4-1 and J is TRBJ2-5, with D perhaps TRBD2 (6 bases). V lost 2 bases and J 5 bases, leaving 21 bases between the germline ends. CDR3 length: 17 residues. CDR1 is MGHRA and CDR2 is YSYEKL in the germline V gene. CDR3 in DNA: TGCGCCAGCAGCCAACAGCCAGGGACTCCCAGCGGGGAGACCCAGTACTTC. Amino acid sequence: CASSQQPGTPSGETQYF.

The chain recombines TRBV19 with TRBJ1-5, with a weak D call TRBD1 (6 bases). V lost 5 bases and J 4 bases, leaving 9 bases between the germline ends. CDR1 is LNHDA, CDR2 SQIVND, per germline (reference sequence). The CDR3 runs 13 residues. The DNA for the CDR3 is TGTGCCAGTAGTCTGACAGGTAATCAGCCCCAGCATTTT. Encoded protein: CASSLTGNQPQHF. The full variable domain, completed using reference TRBV19 and TRBJ1-5, is DGGITQSPKYLFRKEGQNVTLSCEQNLNHDAMYWYRQDPGQGLRLIYYSQIVNDFQKGDIAEGYSVSREKKESFPLTVTSAQKNPTAFYLCASSLTGNQPQHFGDGTRLSIL.

J is TRBJ1-1 and V is TRBV4-1, with 7 bases identical to TRBD1. Looked up from germline, CDR1 is MGHRA and CDR2 is YSYEKL. V dropped 2 bases and J dropped 0; count of bases not matched to a gene: 3. The CDR3 sequence is 15 residues long. As DNA, the CDR3 is TGCGCCAGCAGCCAAATGACAGGGTTGAACACTGAAGCTTTCTTT. This translates into CASSQMTGLNTEAFF.

The rearrangement joins TRBV7-9 to TRBJ1-6; possibly TRBD1 for D (6 bases). Germline V gene sequence: CDR1 SEHNR, CDR2 FQNEAQ (reference sequence). The length of the CDR3 is 13 residues. With 8 bases removed from V and 10 bases from J, the gap between germline ends came to 15 bases. CDR3 sequence: CASGRDTLSPLHF. In DNA form, the CDR3 reads TGTGCCAGCGGTCGGGACACCTTATCACCCCTCCACTTT.

This rearrangement joins TRBV27 to TRBJ1-2; 8 nucleotides line up with TRBD1. The junction had 4 bases not matched to a gene; V was cut back by 6 bases and J by 4 bases. Germline V lookup: CDR1 MNHEY, CDR2 SMNVEV (reference sequence). The CDR3 runs 13 residues. The CDR3: CASSLGQGYGYTF. The DNA for the CDR3 is TGTGCCAGCAGCCTAGGACAGGGCTATGGCTACACCTTC.

This chain uses TRBV10-3 with TRBJ2-5, with 8 bases that match TRBD2. V was pared by 3 bases and J by 2 bases, with 8 bases of the junction left unmatched. The germline V gene encodes CDR1 ENHRY and CDR2 SYGVKD. The CDR3 covers 16 residues. The chain's CDR3 is CAISETSGGAQETQYF. The CDR3 DNA follows: TGTGCCATCAGTGAAACTAGCGGCGGAGCTCAAGAGACCCAGTACTTC.

The CDR3, as DNA: TGTGCCATCAAGGGGGCAGGCCACTATGGCTACACCTTC. This codes for CAIKGAGHYGYTF. V and J are TRBV6-5 and TRBJ1-2; TRBD1 agrees at 7 bases. The CDR3 extends over 13 amino acids. Germline CDR1 reads MNHEY; CDR2 reads SVGAGI. V was clipped by 10 bases and J by 3 bases; unmatched bases: 8.

The V call is TRBV6-5, the J call TRBJ1-2; weak D call: TRBD1 (6 bases). Trimming left V 8 bases short and J 4 bases short, with 14 bases between. Looked up from germline, CDR1 is MNHEY and CDR2 is SVGAGI. The CDR3 consists of 13 residues. The CDR3 sequence is CASGDTGPYGYTF. The CDR3 DNA reads TGTGCCAGCGGGGACACCGGGCCCTATGGCTACACCTTC.

The chain recombines TRBV4-3 with TRBJ2-3; D remains unclear. The CDR3 has 16 residues. Germline CDR1 LGHNA, CDR2 YSLEER. V lost 2 bases to trimming and J lost 0 bases, with 12 bases between them. The CDR3 nucleotides read TGCGCCAGCAGCCAACAACAGCAAATAAGCACAGATACGCAGTATTTT. Translating it yields CASSQQQQISTDTQYF.

The chain recombines TRBV6-1 with TRBJ1-5; D unresolved. This CDR3 comprises 13 residues. The germline CDR1 and CDR2 sequences are MNHNS and SASEGT. V lost 2 bases and J 6 bases, leaving 8 bases between the germline ends. The CDR3 is CASSEREGQPQHF. The CDR3 DNA sequence: TGTGCCAGCAGTGAACGGGAGGGTCAGCCCCAGCATTTT.

The CDR3 loop is CASSPWTGRDSTYNSPLHF. The CDR3 bases are TGTGCCAGCAGTCCATGGACAGGGAGGGACTCCACCTATAATTCACCCCTCCACTTT. V is TRBV28 and J is TRBJ1-6, with 8 bases identical to TRBD1. J gave up 2 bases and V 5 bases, and 14 bases lay outside the gene matches. The CDR3 runs to 19 residues. Germline CDR1 and CDR2: MDHEN and SYDVKM.

J is TRBJ2-7 and V is TRBV14; 9 nucleotides align to TRBD2. Germline values: CDR1 SGHDN, CDR2 FVKESK. This CDR3 contains 15 residues. After removal of 8 bases from V and 0 bases from J, the junction contained 8 bases not matched to a gene. CDR3 residues: CASGTGLAGSYEQYF. The DNA for the CDR3 is TGTGCCAGCGGCACGGGACTAGCCGGCTCCTACGAGCAGTACTTC. Drawing the rest from reference TRBV14 and TRBJ2-7, the complete variable domain is EAGVTQFPSHSVIEKGQTVTLRCDPISGHDNLYWYRRVMGKEIKFLLHFVKESKQDESGMPNNRFLAERTGGTYSTLKVQPAELEDSGVYFCASGTGLAGSYEQYFGPGTRLTVT.

The V gene is TRBV7-2, the J gene TRBJ2-7, with D possibly being TRBD1 (5 bases). This CDR3 is 13 amino acids long. V gave up 3 bases and J gave up 5 bases, with 11 bases separating them. CDR1 SGHTA and CDR2 FQGNSA come from the germline V gene. CDR3 DNA: TGTGCCAGCAGCTTTGGGGCAGGCAACGAGCAGTACTTC. Protein sequence: CASSFGAGNEQYF.

This clone was picked up one time. The J gene is TRBJ1-2, the V gene TRBV6-5; 7 bases fit TRBD1. This CDR3 comprises 14 residues. The germline V gene has CDR1 MNHEY and CDR2 SVGAGI. V was clipped by 6 bases and J by 8 bases; unmatched bases: 12. CDR3 in DNA: TGTGCCAGCAGCCTCACCGGGACAGATAACGGCTACACCTTC. Its protein product is CASSLTGTDNGYTF.